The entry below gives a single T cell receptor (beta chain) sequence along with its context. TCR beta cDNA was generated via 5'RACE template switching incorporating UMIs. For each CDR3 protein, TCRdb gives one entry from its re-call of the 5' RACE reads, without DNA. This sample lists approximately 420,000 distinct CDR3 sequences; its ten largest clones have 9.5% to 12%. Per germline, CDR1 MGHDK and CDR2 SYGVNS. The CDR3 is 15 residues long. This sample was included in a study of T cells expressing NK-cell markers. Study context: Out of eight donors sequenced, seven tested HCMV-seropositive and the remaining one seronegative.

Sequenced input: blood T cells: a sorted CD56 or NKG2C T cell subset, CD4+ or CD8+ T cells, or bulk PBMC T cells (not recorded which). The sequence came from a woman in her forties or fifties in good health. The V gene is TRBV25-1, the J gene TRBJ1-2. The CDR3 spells CASSPLLNFNYGYTF.